These T cell receptor beta chains were read from a single sample in a study of blood T cells in healthy people across ages. In TCRdb, the 5' RACE reads were re-called with MiXCR into one record per CDR3 protein. The data contain around 1,000,000 distinct CDR3 sequences, approximately 26% of them seen just once; the ten biggest clones take up approximately 0.7%. This same sample was also taken into another study, of T cells of mothers and their children.

The sample taken for sequencing was blood. The receptors were sampled from a girl aged 2 to 9 in good health. The CDR3 runs from the conserved cysteine through the conserved F or W. Fields, in order: clone size, V gene, CDR3 length, J gene, D gene, CDR3 protein, CDR3 DNA. D genes are given only for firm matches. A clone size is listed for some rows: how often the clone was seen (once, few, many), or a class if it is expanded.

-	TRBV29-1	12	TRBJ2-5	-	CSVYIAAETQYF	TGCAGCGTTTATATTGCTGCAGAGACCCAGTACTTC
-	TRBV20-1	13	TRBJ1-4	-	CSANGGSNEKLFF	TGCAGTGCTAATGGGGGATCTAATGAAAAACTGTTTTTT
few	TRBV24-1	15	TRBJ1-2	-	CATSDPRQANYGYTF	TGTGCCACCAGTGATCCGCGACAGGCTAACTATGGCTACACCTTC
many	TRBV10-3	16	TRBJ2-1	TRBD2	CAISESEGSGGAGQFF	TGTGCCATCAGTGAGTCCGAGGGTAGCGGGGGCGCTGGGCAGTTCTTC
few	TRBV6-2/TRBV6-3	12	TRBJ2-2	-	CATTRGTGELFF	TGTGCCACCACCAGGGGAACCGGGGAGCTGTTTTTT
few	TRBV2	15	TRBJ2-5	-	CASSDRKDSQETQYF	TGTGCCAGCAGCGACCGAAAGGACAGCCAAGAGACCCAGTACTTC
few	TRBV28	17	TRBJ2-6	TRBD2	CASSSRLAGAGANVLTF	TGTGCCAGCAGTTCTCGCCTAGCGGGAGCCGGGGCCAACGTCCTGACTTTC
few	TRBV5-1	16	TRBJ2-7	TRBD1	CASSLDLDRISYEQYF	TGCGCCAGCAGCTTGGATCTGGACAGGATTTCCTACGAGCAGTACTTC
-	TRBV12-3/TRBV12-4	13	TRBJ1-2	-	CASRSGAPYGYTF	TGTGCCAGCAGATCCGGAGCACCCTATGGCTACACCTTC
few	TRBV20-1	16	TRBJ1-1	-	CSARDDIQVENTEAFF	TGCAGTGCTCGAGACGATATCCAGGTGGAGAACACTGAAGCTTTCTTT
-	TRBV7-9	14	TRBJ2-7	-	CASSLGSSENEQYF	TGTGCCAGCAGCTTAGGGTCTTCGGAGAACGAGCAGTACTTC
few	TRBV3-1	17	TRBJ2-3	TRBD2	CASSQDNNLAGVGTQYF	TGTGCCAGCAGCCAAGATAACAACCTAGCGGGAGTGGGTACGCAGTATTTT
few	TRBV20-1	17	TRBJ2-1	TRBD1	CSARGYGQGEGYNEQFF	TGCAGTGCTAGAGGATACGGACAGGGGGAAGGTTACAATGAGCAGTTCTTC
few	TRBV5-1	14	TRBJ1-2	-	CASSHMDGYYGYTF	TGCGCCAGCAGCCACATGGACGGCTACTATGGCTACACCTTC
-	TRBV2	15	TRBJ1-4	-	CASSEDFATNEKLFF	TGTGCCAGCAGTGAAGACTTTGCAACTAATGAAAAACTGTTTTTT
-	TRBV12-3/TRBV12-4	15	TRBJ2-1	TRBD2	CASSFGLAAHNEQFF	TGTGCCAGCAGTTTTGGACTAGCGGCTCACAATGAGCAGTTCTTC
few	TRBV9	14	TRBJ1-2	TRBD1	CASSVAGQGAGYTF	TGTGCCAGCAGCGTAGCGGGACAGGGGGCCGGCTACACCTTC
few	TRBV12-3/TRBV12-4	16	TRBJ2-3	-	CANNRGGTEQTDTQYF	TGTGCCAACAATCGGGGCGGGACGGAACAAACAGATACGCAGTATTTT
-	TRBV29-1	12	TRBJ2-4	-	CSVVSLKNIQYF	TGCAGCGTTGTCAGTCTAAAAAACATTCAGTACTTC
-	TRBV9	15	TRBJ1-5	-	CASSVDRLGLQPQHF	TGTGCCAGCAGCGTCGACAGGTTGGGACTACAGCCCCAGCATTTT
-	TRBV12-3/TRBV12-4	14	TRBJ1-2	-	CASSLASSGYGYTF	TGTGCCAGCAGTTTAGCCTCCTCGGGGTATGGCTACACCTTC
few	TRBV5-1	19	TRBJ2-5	TRBD1	CASSLDTVVLTGGRETQYF	TGCGCCAGCAGCTTGGACACGGTTGTACTGACAGGGGGCAGAGAGACCCAGTACTTC
few	TRBV21-1	18	TRBJ2-3	-	CASSKSRSEGCNTDTQYF	TGTGCCAGCAGCAAATCACGGTCGGAGGGATGTAATACAGATACGCAGTATTTT
few	TRBV7-8	15	TRBJ1-3	-	CASSLGRSKGNTIYF	TGTGCCAGCAGCTTAGGAAGAAGTAAGGGAAACACCATATATTTT
-	TRBV6-6	14	TRBJ2-7	-	CASAPGAEIYEQYF	TGTGCCAGCGCTCCTGGGGCGGAGATCTACGAGCAGTACTTC
-	TRBV10-3	14	TRBJ2-3	TRBD2	CASQLAGGGDTQYF	TGTGCCAGCCAACTAGCGGGTGGTGGAGATACGCAGTATTTT
-	TRBV9	15	TRBJ2-1	-	CASTNPYGTYNEQFF	TGTGCCAGCACCAACCCGTATGGGACTTACAATGAGCAGTTCTTC
-	TRBV9	12	TRBJ2-2	-	CASNHLTGELFF	TGTGCCAGCAACCATTTGACCGGGGAGCTGTTTTTT
-	TRBV29-1	12	TRBJ2-7	-	CSITSEQDTQYF	TGCAGCATTACCAGCGAGCAAGATACCCAGTACTTC
few	TRBV10-3	11	TRBJ1-1	-	CAIRQGDEAFF	TGTGCCATCAGGCAGGGTGACGAAGCTTTCTTT
few	TRBV7-8	13	TRBJ1-1	-	CASSLEADTEAFF	TGTGCCAGCAGCTTAGAGGCAGACACTGAAGCTTTCTTT
few	TRBV5-5	17	TRBJ2-3	-	CASSLDLSVRGGDTQYF	TGTGCCAGCAGCTTGGATCTCTCTGTCAGGGGAGGGGATACGCAGTATTTT
-	TRBV19	16	TRBJ2-1	-	CASSMSLGLLDNEQFF	TGTGCCAGTAGTATGTCCCTCGGATTACTAGACAATGAGCAGTTCTTC
many	TRBV29-1	12	TRBJ2-5	-	CSVGGGQETQYF	TGCAGCGTGGGGGGCGGACAAGAGACCCAGTACTTC
-	TRBV15	14	TRBJ2-5	TRBD2	CATSMAGGLETQYF	TGTGCCACCAGCATGGCGGGGGGTCTTGAGACCCAGTACTTC
-	TRBV12-3/TRBV12-4	15	TRBJ2-6	-	CASSLVVLWANVLTF	TGTGCCAGCAGTTTGGTGGTTCTCTGGGCCAACGTCCTGACTTTC
-	TRBV5-8	15	TRBJ2-5	-	CASSPRTDRGETQYF	TGTGCCAGCAGCCCACGGACAGACCGGGGAGAAACCCAGTACTTC
many	TRBV6-6	13	TRBJ2-5	-	CASSWTVQETQYF	TGTGCCAGCAGCTGGACAGTCCAAGAGACCCAGTACTTC
-	TRBV9	15	TRBJ1-4	-	CASSASPGPNEKLFF	TGTGCCAGCAGCGCCTCCCCGGGCCCTAATGAAAAACTGTTTTTT
-	TRBV18	12	TRBJ1-5	-	CASSPTNQPQHF	TGTGCCAGCTCACCAACTAATCAGCCCCAGCATTTT
few	TRBV7-2	15	TRBJ2-7	TRBD2	CASSLSSGASYEQYF	TGTGCCAGCAGCCTATCTAGCGGGGCCTCCTACGAGCAGTACTTC
-	TRBV6-6	13	TRBJ2-7	TRBD1	CATTQGASYEQYF	TGTGCCACCACCCAGGGGGCCTCCTACGAGCAGTACTTC
-	TRBV7-3	13	TRBJ2-5	-	CASSLRGQAAQYF	TGTGCCAGCAGCTTAAGGGGCCAGGCGGCCCAGTACTTC
few	TRBV5-5	19	TRBJ1-2	-	CASSLDASRGFFLNYGYTF	TGTGCCAGCAGCTTGGATGCTTCCAGGGGTTTTTTTCTTAACTATGGCTACACCTTC
many	TRBV9	12	TRBJ2-7	-	CASSGLGDEQYF	TGTGCCAGCAGCGGATTAGGAGACGAGCAGTACTTC
many	TRBV18	12	TRBJ2-1	TRBD2	CASSPPGGEQFF	TGTGCCAGCAGCCCACCGGGGGGGGAGCAGTTCTTC
-	TRBV29-1	12	TRBJ2-5	-	CSVDGGSETQYF	TGCAGCGTTGACGGGGGTTCAGAGACCCAGTACTTC
once	TRBV20-1	17	TRBJ1-2	-	CSARAAGRAPLQDGYTF	TGCAGTGCTAGAGCGGCCGGGCGGGCCCCCCTTCAGGACGGCTACACCTTC
-	TRBV28	10	TRBJ2-7	-	CASARGEQYF	TGTGCCAGCGCGAGGGGCGAGCAGTACTTC
few	TRBV20-1	16	TRBJ2-7	-	CSARGTEALNLYEQYF	TGCAGTGCTAGAGGGACGGAGGCCCTGAACCTCTACGAGCAGTACTTC
-	TRBV20-1	12	TRBJ1-2	-	CSPSRGWRGYTF	TGCAGTCCGAGTCGGGGCTGGCGTGGCTACACCTTC
few	TRBV15	14	TRBJ2-1	-	CATSRGGAYNEQFF	TGTGCCACCAGCAGAGGGGGGGCGTACAATGAGCAGTTCTTC
few	TRBV7-2	17	TRBJ2-5	TRBD2	CASSLGGLAGGVETQYF	TGTGCCAGCAGCTTAGGAGGACTAGCGGGGGGCGTGGAGACCCAGTACTTC
-	TRBV4-1	15	TRBJ1-1	-	CASSHLNTWGSEAFF	TGCGCCAGCAGCCACCTGAACACCTGGGGATCTGAAGCTTTCTTT